The next 27 T cell receptor beta chains were all read from a single sample in a study of CD8 T cells in ankylosing spondylitis. Via MiXCR, TCRdb re-called the 5' RACE reads, giving one row per CDR3 protein. The repertoire holds a few hundred thousand distinct CDR3 sequences, with about 10% as singletons. The sequencing sample was made of blood, either unsorted or a sorted T cell fraction (not recorded which). The receptors here all came from a male donor with ankylosing spondylitis or in good health (not recorded which).

This clonotype appeared many times. The V gene is TRBV9, the J gene TRBJ2-2; D may correspond to TRBD1 or TRBD2 (5 bases each). Germline V gives CDR1 SGDLS, CDR2 YYNGEE. The CDR3 covers 13 residues. V was shortened by 2 bases and J by 6 bases, with 8 bases between the two germline ends. The CDR3 sequence is CASSVEGSGELFF. CDR3 in DNA: TGTGCCAGCAGCGTCGAGGGGTCCGGGGAGCTGTTTTTT.

The chain is built from TRBV5-1 and TRBJ2-3; D call uncertain. Trimming took off 4 bases at V and 1 base at J, with 13 bases between the two ends. The CDR3 has 15 amino acids. Germline V gene sequence: CDR1 SGHRS, CDR2 YFSETQ. CDR3 in amino acids: CASSPDGQGTDTQYF. CDR3 bases: TGCGCCAGCAGCCCGGACGGTCAAGGCACAGATACGCAGTATTTT.

This clonotype came up many times. The chain carries TRBV7-6 and TRBJ2-2; a possible D gene is TRBD2 (6 bases). The CDR3 extends over 14 amino acids. V gave up 4 bases and J gave up 6 bases, with 12 bases separating them. In germline, CDR1 is SGHVS, CDR2 FNYEAQ. This chain's CDR3 is CASSSTRGSGELFF. The CDR3 bases are TGTGCCAGCAGCTCGACTAGGGGATCCGGGGAGCTGTTTTTT.

This clonotype was detected a few times. Here the CDR3 reads CASSTGQGTRHYGYTF. CDR3 in DNA: TGTGCCAGCAGTACAGGACAGGGAACTCGACACTATGGCTACACCTTC. The chain uses TRBV28 and TRBJ1-2; 8 positions agree with TRBD1. Germline V CDR1 and CDR2: MDHEN, SYDVKM. CDR3 length: 16 amino acids. J was trimmed by 3 bases and V by 5 bases; bases with no gene match: 11.

The chain links TRBV7-2 to TRBJ1-3; D is unclear. From germline, CDR1 is SGHTA and CDR2 FQGNSA. V was shortened by 1 base and J by 0 bases, with 10 bases between the two germline ends. The CDR3 is 16 amino acids. CDR3 bases: TGTGCCAGCAGCTTAGGGCAGGACCTCTCTGGAAACACCATATATTTT. Protein product: CASSLGQDLSGNTIYF.

This clonotype occurred once. The CDR3 reads CASSLGDRENTEAFF. The DNA for the CDR3 is TGCGCCAGCAGCTTGGGAGACAGGGAGAACACTGAAGCTTTCTTT. The chain couples TRBV5-1 to TRBJ1-1; 7 nucleotides match TRBD1. The CDR3 contains 15 residues. The trim removed 0 bases at V and 1 base at J, leaving 3 bases unmatched. Germline loops: CDR1 SGHRS, CDR2 YFSETQ.

This clonotype was counted many times. This sequence joins TRBV20-1 and TRBJ2-1, with TRBD2 matching over 7 bases. The CDR3 spans 17 residues. V gave up 0 bases and J gave up 4 bases; unmatched junction bases: 12. The germline CDR1 and CDR2 sequences are DFQATT and SNEGSKA (reference sequence). CDR3 coding DNA: TGCAGTGCTAGAGATGGGGGGGGTTTAGCGGAATACAATGAGCAGTTCTTC. Translation: CSARDGGGLAEYNEQFF.

The chain couples TRBV7-3 to TRBJ2-7, with unresolved D. Trimming removed 5 bases from V and 6 bases from J, with 17 bases in between. CDR3 length: 14 residues. Per germline, CDR1 SGHTA and CDR2 FQGTGA. For the CDR3, the DNA is TGTGCCAGCAGCCCCACCGCCAGTTCACGCGAGCAGTACTTC. Its protein product is CASSPTASSREQYF.

As regards this clonotype: This may be a read error: a much more frequent sequence differs by one nucleotide. The chain is built from TRBV20-1 and TRBJ1-3; 10 nucleotides match TRBD1. CDR1 is DFQATT and CDR2 is SNEGSKA in the germline V gene (reference sequence). Losses at the gene ends were 5 bases for V and 6 bases for J; bases not matched to a gene: 7. This CDR3 spans 14 amino acids. The CDR3 spells CSAAGTGVVNTIYF. The CDR3 DNA sequence: TGCAGTGCTGCCGGGACAGGGGTTGTAAACACCATATATTTT.

This clonotype occurred many times. The chain couples TRBV12-3 or TRBV12-4 to TRBJ2-7; TRBD2 matches at 7 bases. The CDR3 contains 14 residues. J was trimmed by 7 bases and V by 0 bases; bases with no gene match: 6. For the CDR3, the DNA is TGTGCCAGCAGTTTAGCGGAGCGGGGAGGGGAGCAGTACTTC. This sequence encodes CASSLAERGGEQYF.

This clonotype was recorded at least ten times. The V gene is TRBV5-1, the J gene TRBJ2-1; 12 bases align to TRBD1. CDR3 length: 17 residues. V was pared by 0 bases and J by 4 bases, with 5 bases of the junction left unmatched. The germline CDR1 and CDR2 sequences are SGHRS and YFSETQ. The CDR3 loop reads CASSLGGTGGSYNEQFF. DNA for the CDR3: TGCGCCAGCAGCTTGGGAGGGACAGGGGGCTCTTACAATGAGCAGTTCTTC.

In this sample, this clonotype turned up many times. The V gene is TRBV3-1, the J gene TRBJ1-2; D uncertain. CDR1 and CDR2 from the germline V gene are LGHDT and YNNKEL (reference sequence). V was trimmed by 5 bases and J by 9 bases, leaving 16 bases between them. The CDR3 extends over 13 amino acids. This CDR3 is CASSGEGIPSYTF. The CDR3 DNA follows: TGTGCCAGCAGCGGGGAAGGGATCCCGAGCTACACCTTC.

This clonotype occurred many times. The gene calls are TRBV3-1 and TRBJ1-2, with D hard to call. Germline V lookup: CDR1 LGHDT, CDR2 YNNKEL (reference sequence). V was trimmed by 1 base and J by 6 bases, leaving 6 bases between them. The length of the CDR3 is 12 residues. CDR3 sequence (DNA): TGTGCCAGCAGCCAAGGGGAGGATGGCTACACCTTC. Protein product: CASSQGEDGYTF.

The sample holds many counts of this clonotype. J is TRBJ2-5 and V is TRBV6-5; no clear D. Per the germline V gene, CDR1 is MNHEY and CDR2 is SVGAGI. Trimming took off 4 bases at V and 2 bases at J, with 17 bases between the two ends. The CDR3 runs 16 residues. The CDR3 nucleotides read TGTGCCAGCAGTTCTCCCTCCACGACTTCTCAAGAGACCCAGTACTTC. This codes for CASSSPSTTSQETQYF.

This clonotype occurred a few times. The V call is TRBV3-1, the J call TRBJ2-1; D gene ambiguous. Germline loops: CDR1 LGHDT, CDR2 YNNKEL (reference sequence). The CDR3 consists of 14 residues. Trimming stripped 0 bases from V and 15 bases from J, with 18 bases between. CDR3 protein: CASSQELAPPRRFF. CDR3 coding DNA: TGTGCCAGCAGCCAAGAATTGGCCCCCCCAAGGCGGTTCTTC.

The chain employs TRBV27 and TRBJ2-1, with 9 bases aligning to TRBD1. Germline V gene sequence: CDR1 MNHEY, CDR2 SMNVEV (reference sequence). Losses at the gene ends were 3 bases for V and 5 bases for J; bases not matched to a gene: 8. This CDR3 spans 16 amino acids. In nucleotides, the CDR3 is TGTGCCAGCAGTTTCCGTAGGACAGGGGAAAACAATGAGCAGTTCTTC. Protein: CASSFRRTGENNEQFF.

This clonotype was observed many times. The rearrangement uses TRBV7-2 and TRBJ2-7, with D perhaps TRBD2 (6 bases). V lost 4 bases and J 7 bases, leaving 17 bases between the germline ends. The CDR3 spans 14 residues. Germline V lookup: CDR1 SGHTA, CDR2 FQGNSA. The CDR3 nucleotides read TGTGCCAGCAGCTCCCACGGGGGTGGAAGGGAGCAGTACTTC. Protein product: CASSSHGGGREQYF.

This clonotype has a count of ten or more. The chain combines TRBV12-3 or TRBV12-4 with TRBJ2-3; D gene unclear. Trimming pared 6 bases from V and 0 bases from J, leaving 10 bases between. This CDR3 is 14 amino acids long. The CDR3 here is CASRGYLSTDTQYF. DNA for the CDR3: TGTGCCAGCAGAGGATACCTTAGCACAGATACGCAGTATTTT.

This chain links TRBV7-9 with TRBJ1-4, with 7 bases fitting TRBD1. The germline gives CDR1 SEHNR, CDR2 FQNEAQ (reference sequence). CDR3 size: 14 residues. The junction had 3 bases not matched to a gene; V was cut back by 2 bases and J by 6 bases. The CDR3 nucleotides are TGTGCCAGCAGCTTATTAGGGGGCGATGAAAAACTGTTTTTT. Residues: CASSLLGGDEKLFF.

V is TRBV28 and J is TRBJ1-1; the D is unclear. The CDR3 has 12 residues. The germline V gene encodes CDR1 MDHEN and CDR2 SYDVKM. The V and J ends lost 1 base and 4 bases respectively, with 4 bases between them. The CDR3 here is CASSLSLTEAFF. CDR3 sequence (DNA): TGTGCCAGCAGTTTATCGCTCACTGAAGCTTTCTTT.

This clonotype was recorded many times. This chain connects TRBV10-3 to TRBJ2-2; 8 nucleotides match TRBD2. CDR3 length: 17 amino acids. Germline V gene data show CDR1 as ENHRY and CDR2 as SYGVKD. J lost 1 base, V lost 1 base, and 5 bases had no gene match. CDR3 amino acids: CAISEFGTSRNTGELFF. DNA of the CDR3: TGTGCCATCAGTGAGTTCGGGACTAGTCGGAACACCGGGGAGCTGTTTTTT.

Only a few counts were recorded for this clonotype. The chain carries TRBV12-3 or TRBV12-4 and TRBJ2-5; the D gene is possibly TRBD2 (6 bases). Trimming took 1 base from V and 5 from J, leaving 11 bases between them. The length of the CDR3 is 14 residues. CDR3 amino acids: CASSLVRGGETQYF. The CDR3 DNA follows: TGTGCCAGCAGTTTAGTGCGGGGTGGGGAGACCCAGTACTTC.

In this sample, this clonotype turned up many times. V gene TRBV24-1 combines with J gene TRBJ1-2; tentatively, D is TRBD1 (6 bases). Germline V gene sequence: CDR1 KGHDR, CDR2 SFDVKD. The CDR3 is 15 residues long. Trimming shortened V by 1 base and J by 6 bases, and 14 bases separated the two germline ends. Written as DNA, the CDR3 is TGTGCCACCAGTGATTTCTCAGCAGGGGACCATGGCTACACCTTC. Its protein product is CATSDFSAGDHGYTF.

In its sample, this clonotype was seen a few times. The genes are TRBV11-1 and TRBJ2-1, with 11 bases lining up with TRBD2. Germline values: CDR1 SGHAT, CDR2 FQDESV (reference sequence). CDR3 length equals 19 residues. J was trimmed by 6 bases and V by 0 bases; bases with no gene match: 13. The CDR3: CASSLAGGTSGHLVNEQFF. CDR3 DNA: TGTGCCAGCAGCTTAGCGGGTGGGACTAGCGGACACCTGGTCAATGAGCAGTTCTTC. The entire variable domain, with the rest obtained from reference TRBV11-1 and TRBJ2-1, is as follows: EAEVAQSPRYKITEKSQAVAFWCDPISGHATLYWYRQILGQGPELLVQFQDESVVDDSQLPKDRFSAERLKGVDSTLKIQPAELGDSAMYLCASSLAGGTSGHLVNEQFFGPGTRLTVL.

This clonotype was recorded many times. CDR3 amino acids: CASGTRSTDTQYF. The CDR3 DNA is TGTGCCAGCGGCACCAGGAGCACAGATACGCAGTATTTT. This sequence joins TRBV2 and TRBJ2-3; D gene ambiguous. Trimming took 8 bases from V and 0 from J, leaving 9 bases between them. The CDR3 sequence is 13 residues long. CDR1 is SNHLY and CDR2 is FYNNEI in the germline V gene.

The gene calls are TRBV7-2 and TRBJ2-2; TRBD1 agrees at 8 bases. There are 15 residues in the CDR3. J lost 4 bases, V lost 2 bases, and 3 bases had no gene match. Germline V gene data show CDR1 as SGHTA and CDR2 as FQGNSA. This chain's CDR3 is CASSLRTGPTGELFF. The CDR3 DNA reads TGTGCCAGCAGCTTAAGGACAGGGCCCACCGGGGAGCTGTTTTTT.

This clonotype came up many times. This sequence joins TRBV24-1 and TRBJ2-2, with D unresolved. The CDR3 extends over 14 amino acids. Germline-derived CDR1 and CDR2 are KGHDR and SFDVKD. The ends were cut back, 8 bases at V and 0 bases at J, with 9 bases in the middle. CDR3 sequence (DNA): TGTGCCACCATCAGGCCCGCGAACACCGGGGAGCTGTTTTTT. Its protein is CATIRPANTGELFF.